Listed below are T cell receptor beta chains from one sample, sequenced in a study of T cell responses to AZD1222 COVID-19 vaccine. Profiling relied on immunoSEQ multiplex PCR, and the TCRdb table lists in-frame clones only, not all of them. The sample yields under 130,000 clones, around 94% seen once. The sample consisted of peripheral blood, taken on day 0 of AZD1222 vaccination. The receptors here all came from an adult in good health. CDR3s include the opening cysteine and the closing phenylalanine or tryptophan. A D gene is named only where the DNA matches it firmly. Some rows have no size entry. The others give once, few or many, or a class for an expanded clone.

J,size,D,V,length,DNA,CDR3
TRBJ2-1,-,-,TRBV10-3,12,TGTGCCATCAGTGCGGGGTGGGATGAGCAGTTCTTC,CAISAGWDEQFF
TRBJ1-6,-,TRBD1,TRBV6-6,14,TGTGCCAGCTCACCCGGGACAGGGAATTCACCCCTCCACTTT,CASSPGTGNSPLHF
TRBJ1-1,few,-,TRBV9,13,TGTGCCAGCAGCGTAGCCATGAACACTGAAGCTTTCTTT,CASSVAMNTEAFF
TRBJ1-3,-,-,TRBV19,15,TGTGCCAGTATGCCCCACATGCTTTGGGGGAACACCATATATTTT,CASMPHMLWGNTIYF
TRBJ1-1,-,-,TRBV5-1,13,TGCGCCAGCAGCTTGGGACGGAACACTGAAGCTTTCTTT,CASSLGRNTEAFF
TRBJ1-2,-,-,TRBV19,14,TGTGCCAGTAGTGGACCGGGTCGTAACTATGGCTACACCTTC,CASSGPGRNYGYTF
TRBJ1-6,-,-,TRBV6-5,14,TGTGCCAGCAGTTACCAGGGCGGCAATTCACCCCTCCACTTT,CASSYQGGNSPLHF
TRBJ2-2,-,TRBD1,TRBV28,15,TGTGCCAGCAATTTGGGGGACAGGTCCTCCGGGGAGCTGTTTTTT,CASNLGDRSSGELFF
TRBJ2-7,-,-,TRBV7-9,15,TGTGCCAGCAGCTCACAGCGAGCCCCTGTGTCCGAGCAGTACTTC,CASSSQRAPVSEQYF
TRBJ2-2,-,-,TRBV2,12,TGTGCCAGCAGGTGGGAGGCCGGGGAGCTGTTTTTT,CASRWEAGELFF
TRBJ1-1,-,-,TRBV9,16,TGTGCCAGCAGCGTAGGGGTGGGGCAGGGGAGGACTGAAGCTTTCTTT,CASSVGVGQGRTEAFF
TRBJ1-1,-,-,TRBV18,15,TGTGCCAGCTCACCCCCCGGGACACTGAACACTGAAGCTTTCTTT,CASSPPGTLNTEAFF
TRBJ1-6,-,-,TRBV28,15,TGTGCCAGCAGTCCGCGACGGACTGGCAATTCACCCCTCCACTTT,CASSPRRTGNSPLHF
TRBJ1-2,-,-,TRBV29-1,11,TGCAGCGTTGAGGGCCCTCGCGGCTACACCTTC,CSVEGPRGYTF
TRBJ1-3,-,-,TRBV2,14,TGTGCCAGCAGTAACAGATTCTCTGGAAACACCATATATTTT,CASSNRFSGNTIYF
TRBJ2-5,-,-,TRBV7-9,16,TGTGCCAGCAGCTTAGCGGGGCGGGGCCCTAGGGAGACCCAGTACTTC,CASSLAGRGPRETQYF
TRBJ1-1,-,-,TRBV19,13,TGTGCCAGTCGGTTTTCCGGGAACACTGAAGCTTTCTTT,CASRFSGNTEAFF
TRBJ1-1,-,-,TRBV7-6,12,TGTGCCAGCAGCGCCTTCGAGACTGAAGCTTTCTTT,CASSAFETEAFF
TRBJ2-5,-,-,TRBV7-2,15,TGTGCCAGCAGCCTTCCGGGACAACACCAAGAGACCCAGTACTTC,CASSLPGQHQETQYF
TRBJ2-1,-,TRBD2,TRBV19,18,TGTGCCAGTCATGCTCGGACTAGCGGGAGCCGAGGGGGGAATGAGCAGTTCTTC,CASHARTSGSRGGNEQFF
TRBJ1-2,-,-,TRBV5-8,13,TGTGCCAGCGTCCGGGGGCCGAACTATGGCTACACCTTC,CASVRGPNYGYTF
TRBJ1-1,-,-,TRBV27,15,TGTGCCAGCAGTTTATTGGTAGGGATGAACACTGAAGCTTTCTTT,CASSLLVGMNTEAFF
TRBJ1-1,-,-,TRBV7-2,15,TGTGCCAGCAGCTTAGCCGCCTACATGAACACTGAAGCTTTCTTT,CASSLAAYMNTEAFF
TRBJ2-3,-,-,TRBV6-2/TRBV6-3,16,TGTGCCAGCAGTTACCGGGGGCCCCTAGGCACAGATACGCAGTATTTT,CASSYRGPLGTDTQYF
TRBJ2-4,-,-,TRBV6-6,13,TGTGCCAGCAGTAAACTCCAGGGAAACATTCAGTACTTC,CASSKLQGNIQYF
TRBJ2-6,-,-,TRBV7-9,15,TGTGCCAGCAGTCGTATAAGCTCTGGGGCCAACGTCCTGACTTTC,CASSRISSGANVLTF
TRBJ2-1,-,TRBD1,TRBV11-2,15,TGTGCCAGCAGCACAACCGGACAGGCGTTCAATGAGCAGTTCTTC,CASSTTGQAFNEQFF
TRBJ2-1,-,TRBD2,TRBV7-9,19,TGTGCCAGCAGCTTAATGGTGACTAGCGGGGTTTACTCCTACAATGAGCAGTTCTTC,CASSLMVTSGVYSYNEQFF
TRBJ1-6,-,-,TRBV28,15,TGTGCCAGCAGTCAACTTAGGGGTTCCAATTCACCCCTCCACTTT,CASSQLRGSNSPLHF
TRBJ2-3,-,TRBD1,TRBV9,15,TGTGCCAGCGCATTCAGGGACAGGAGCACAGATACGCAGTATTTT,CASAFRDRSTDTQYF
TRBJ1-1,-,-,TRBV5-6,16,TGTGCCAGCAGCTTTGGCGCCAGGGGTGCGGACACTGAAGCTTTCTTT,CASSFGARGADTEAFF
TRBJ1-2,-,-,TRBV6-1,15,TGTGCCAGCAGTGAATCCCCAGGAGCTAACTATGGCTACACCTTC,CASSESPGANYGYTF
TRBJ2-2,-,TRBD1,TRBV5-1,16,TGCGCCAGCAGCGTGAACCGGGACAGGGTTTCCGGGGAGCTGTTTTTT,CASSVNRDRVSGELFF
TRBJ1-4,-,-,TRBV11-3,16,TGTGCCAGCAGCTTAGGAACCCGGGGGTCTAATGAAAAACTGTTTTTT,CASSLGTRGSNEKLFF
TRBJ1-1,-,TRBD1,TRBV4-1,14,TGCGCCAGCAGCCAACCCATCCGACAGGGGGAAGCTTTCTTT,CASSQPIRQGEAFF
TRBJ1-1,-,-,TRBV19,14,TGTGCCAGTAGTTGGGGCAGCCTAAACACTGAAGCTTTCTTT,CASSWGSLNTEAFF
TRBJ1-2,-,-,TRBV28,15,TGTGCCAGCAGTTCATCATCGTCCGGGGGTCGGGGCTACACCTTC,CASSSSSSGGRGYTF
TRBJ1-2,-,-,TRBV4-3,15,TGCGCCAGCAGCCAAGAAGGGGCACAGACAGGTGGCTACACCTTC,CASSQEGAQTGGYTF
TRBJ1-2,-,TRBD1,TRBV5-1,15,TGCGCCAGCAGCTCGTGGACAGGGGGGGACTATGGCTACACCTTC,CASSSWTGGDYGYTF
TRBJ2-3,-,TRBD1,TRBV5-1,14,TGCGCCAGCAGCCATGAGGGGGCCGCAGATACGCAGTATTTT,CASSHEGAADTQYF
TRBJ1-1,-,-,TRBV7-3,13,TGTGCCAGCAGCGTAGACAGAAACACTGAAGCTTTCTTT,CASSVDRNTEAFF
TRBJ2-5,-,TRBD1,TRBV28,16,TGTGCCAGCAGTTTTGCCGGACAGGCGTCCGAGGAGACCCAGTACTTC,CASSFAGQASEETQYF
TRBJ1-1,-,-,TRBV7-2,14,TGTGCCAGCAGCCTTGACAGATTGAACACTGAAGCTTTCTTT,CASSLDRLNTEAFF
TRBJ2-2,-,-,TRBV11-2,15,TGTGCCAGCAGGATACAGGGAGCGAACACCGGGGAGCTGTTTTTT,CASRIQGANTGELFF
TRBJ2-7,-,-,TRBV5-5,12,TGTGCCAGCAGCTCCCCAATCTACGAGCAGTACTTC,CASSSPIYEQYF
TRBJ1-4,once,-,TRBV3-1/TRBV3-2,14,TGTGCCAGCAGCCTCCGTGCAGGGAATGAAAAACTGTTTTTT,CASSLRAGNEKLFF
TRBJ1-2,-,TRBD1,TRBV27,12,TGCGCCACTGCGGACAGGGAGTATGGCTACACCTTC,CATADREYGYTF
TRBJ1-2,once,-,TRBV7-9,16,TGTGCCAGCAGCAATGCACAGGGCGAGGCTAACTATGGCTACACCTTC,CASSNAQGEANYGYTF
TRBJ2-1,-,-,TRBV7-8,13,TGTGCCAGCAGCTCTACCCGTTTCGATGAGCAGTTCTTC,CASSSTRFDEQFF
TRBJ2-1,once,TRBD2,TRBV5-1,15,TGCGCCAGCACCCAACTAGCGGGAGCCAACAATGAGCAGTTCTTC,CASTQLAGANNEQFF
TRBJ2-2,once,TRBD1,TRBV5-5,19,TGTGCCAGCAGCTTGGATTCGATACCTTGGACAGGGGTGACCGGGGAGCTGTTTTTT,CASSLDSIPWTGVTGELFF
TRBJ2-3,-,TRBD1,TRBV5-1,15,TGCGCCAGCAGACTGATAGGGACAGGCGGGGATACGCAGTATTTT,CASRLIGTGGDTQYF
TRBJ2-3,-,TRBD1,TRBV11-3,16,TGTGCCAGCAGCTTCTACGGGACAGGGGGCCTAGATACGCAGTATTTT,CASSFYGTGGLDTQYF
TRBJ1-1,-,-,TRBV6-5,15,TGTGCCAGCAGGGTAACAGACAGACTGAACACTGAAGCTTTCTTT,CASRVTDRLNTEAFF